This T cell receptor beta chain is drawn from a study of T-cell memory formation after mild COVID-19. Study context: For the most part, TCR clusters were specific to one donor. Study conclusions and caveats: The authors left the SARS-CoV-2 specificity of second-wave clones peaking on day 37 unconfirmed. Clones that got smaller from day 15 to 85 had even CD4/CD8, while clones growing later tipped toward CD4+.

Researchers used 5'RACE with constant-segment primers to make TCR alpha and TCR beta cDNA libraries that carry sample barcodes and UMIs. TCRdb recomputed calls from the 5' RACE reads with MiXCR, one row per CDR3 protein. There are 280,000 or so distinct CDR3 sequences in the sample; approximately 8% occur only once, and roughly 22% lies in the top ten. This clonotype was observed at least ten times. What it recognizes is unknown. The V gene's germline CDR1 is SGHTA and CDR2 FQGNSA. The V end lost 0 bases, the J end lost 0 bases, and 16 bases lay between the germline ends. The CDR3 is 18 residues long.

This TCR was recovered from a man aged 18 to 35 who had mild COVID-19 (a few samples of this study predate the infection). Cell type and time point are not known. This chain connects TRBV7-2 to TRBJ2-3; D possibly matches TRBD1 or TRBD2 (5 bases each). Sequences were obtained from PBMCs or a T cell subset sorted from them (not recorded which). Here the CDR3 reads CASSLAGRRRSSTDTQYF. The CDR3 coding sequence is TGTGCCAGCAGCTTAGCGGGACGGAGGCGGTCTAGCACAGATACGCAGTATTTT.